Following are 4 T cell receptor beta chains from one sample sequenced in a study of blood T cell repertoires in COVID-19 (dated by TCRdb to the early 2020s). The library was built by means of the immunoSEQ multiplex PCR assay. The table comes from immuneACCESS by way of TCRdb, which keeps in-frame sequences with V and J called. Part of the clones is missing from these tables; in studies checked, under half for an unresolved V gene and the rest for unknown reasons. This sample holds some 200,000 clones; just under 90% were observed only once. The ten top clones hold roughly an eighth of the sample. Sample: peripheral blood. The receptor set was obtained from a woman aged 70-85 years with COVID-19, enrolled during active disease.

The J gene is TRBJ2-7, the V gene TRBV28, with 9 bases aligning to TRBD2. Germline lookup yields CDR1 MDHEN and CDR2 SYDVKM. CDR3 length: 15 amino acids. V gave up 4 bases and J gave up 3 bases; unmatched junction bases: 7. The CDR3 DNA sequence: TGTGCCAGCAGTTCCTCTAGCGGGAATTTCTACGAGCAGTACTTC. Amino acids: CASSSSSGNFYEQYF.

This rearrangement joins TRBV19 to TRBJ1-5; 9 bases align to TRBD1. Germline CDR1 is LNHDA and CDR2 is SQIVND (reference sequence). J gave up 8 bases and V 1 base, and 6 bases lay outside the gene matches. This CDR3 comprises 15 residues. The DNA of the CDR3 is TGTGCCAGTAGTATAGGTGGGGACAGGGTGGAGCCCCAGCATTTT. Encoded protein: CASSIGGDRVEPQHF. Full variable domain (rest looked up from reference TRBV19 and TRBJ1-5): DGGITQSPKYLFRKEGQNVTLSCEQNLNHDAMYWYRQDPGQGLRLIYYSQIVNDFQKGDIAEGYSVSREKKESFPLTVTSAQKNPTAFYLCASSIGGDRVEPQHFGDGTRLSIL.

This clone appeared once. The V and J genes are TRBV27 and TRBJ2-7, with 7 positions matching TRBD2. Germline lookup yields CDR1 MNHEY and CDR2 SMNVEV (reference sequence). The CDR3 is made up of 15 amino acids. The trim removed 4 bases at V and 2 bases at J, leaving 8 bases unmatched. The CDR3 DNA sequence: TGTGCCAGCAGTTCCCCCGGGACTACTCCCTACGAGCAGTACTTC. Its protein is CASSSPGTTPYEQYF.

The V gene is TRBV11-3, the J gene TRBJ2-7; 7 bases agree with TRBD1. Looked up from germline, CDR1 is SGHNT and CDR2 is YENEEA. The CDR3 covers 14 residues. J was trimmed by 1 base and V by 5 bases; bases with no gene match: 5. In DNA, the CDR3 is TGTGCCAGCAGCATAGGGGACAGTTCCTACGAGCAGTACTTC. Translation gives CASSIGDSSYEQYF.